The present T cell receptor (beta chain) was sequenced within a study of blood T cell repertoires in COVID-19. The CDR3 covers 15 residues. J lost 1 base, V lost 7 bases, and 10 bases had no gene match. Germline V gene data show CDR1 as SGHTA and CDR2 as FQGNSA. Sequencing used immunoSEQ multiplex PCR; TCRdb keeps in-frame clones, though not all of them. The sample consists of about 200,000 clones, about 85% of them appearing once. The V and J genes are TRBV7-2 and TRBJ2-7; 7 bases are shared with TRBD1. This TCR derives from a man aged 40-55 years who had recovered from COVID-19. Sequenced sample: PBMCs or T cells enriched from blood (not recorded which). This CDR3 reads CASTSWAGGSYEQYF. CDR3 DNA: TGTGCCAGCACCTCCTGGGCAGGGGGTTCCTACGAGCAGTACTTC.